The rows below give T cell receptor beta chains drawn from one sample of a study of control samples from healthy donors and cancer patients. Sequencing used immunoSEQ multiplex PCR; TCRdb keeps in-frame clones, though not all of them. The table shows 250,000 to 300,000 clones, with roughly 80% occurring only once. Sequencing used PBMCs. The receptors come from a woman aged 55-69 years with lung cancer. The CDR3 runs from the conserved cysteine through the conserved F or W. D genes are given only for firm matches. The size entry is marked missing in some rows and otherwise reads once, few, many or a size class.

J: TRBJ1-2; V: TRBV12-3/TRBV12-4; D: .; size: .; CDR3: CASSLGLGYTF; DNA: TGTGCCAGCAGTCTGGGGCTTGGCTACACCTTC
J: TRBJ2-6; V: TRBV5-6; D: .; size: .; CDR3: CASSLPTSSGANVLTF; DNA: TGTGCCAGCAGCCTCCCTACTAGTTCCGGGGCCAACGTCCTGACTTTC
J: TRBJ2-1; V: TRBV10-3; D: .; size: .; CDR3: CAISAGRSSEGNEQFF; DNA: TGTGCCATCAGTGCGGGTCGGTCATCGGAAGGAAATGAGCAGTTCTTC
J: TRBJ1-4; V: TRBV6-5; D: .; size: .; CDR3: CASRGGHATNEKLFF; DNA: TGTGCCAGCAGGGGAGGACATGCAACTAATGAAAAACTGTTTTTT
J: TRBJ2-1; V: TRBV5-1; D: TRBD1; size: .; CDR3: CASSVDRANEQFF; DNA: TGCGCCAGCAGCGTCGACAGGGCCAATGAGCAGTTCTTC
J: TRBJ1-3; V: TRBV6-4; D: TRBD1; size: .; CDR3: CASSENRDRLSSAGNTIYF; DNA: TGTGCCAGCAGTGAGAACCGGGACAGGTTATCCTCTGCTGGAAACACCATATATTTT
J: TRBJ1-5; V: TRBV6-5; D: .; size: few; CDR3: CASSYAHGQPQHF; DNA: TGTGCCAGCAGTTACGCACACGGGCAGCCCCAGCATTTT
J: TRBJ2-1; V: TRBV5-1; D: TRBD1; size: .; CDR3: CASSLEPGQGAYNEQFF; DNA: TGCGCCAGCAGCTTGGAACCGGGACAGGGCGCCTACAATGAGCAGTTCTTC
J: TRBJ2-1; V: TRBV6-2/TRBV6-3; D: TRBD2; size: .; CDR3: CASSYHLAGGPSYNEQFF; DNA: TGTGCCAGCAGTTACCACCTAGCGGGAGGGCCCTCCTACAATGAGCAGTTCTTC
J: TRBJ1-2; V: TRBV4-2; D: TRBD1; size: .; CDR3: CASSQDWDSGVGGYTF; DNA: TGTGCCAGCAGCCAAGACTGGGACAGTGGGGTAGGTGGCTACACCTTC
J: TRBJ2-3; V: TRBV19; D: TRBD2; size: .; CDR3: CASSRLAGLRDTQYF; DNA: TGTGCCAGTAGTCGACTAGCGGGGTTGAGGGATACGCAGTATTTT
J: TRBJ2-7; V: TRBV19; D: TRBD1; size: .; CDR3: CASSQQGSFHYEQYF; DNA: TGTGCCAGTAGTCAACAGGGGTCCTTCCACTACGAGCAGTACTTC
J: TRBJ1-1; V: TRBV10-3; D: .; size: .; CDR3: CAISDYDGTEAFF; DNA: TGTGCCATCAGTGATTACGATGGGACTGAAGCTTTCTTT
J: TRBJ1-1; V: TRBV13; D: .; size: few; CDR3: CASSLGGRDIEAFF; DNA: TGTGCCAGCAGCTTGGGGGGAAGGGATATTGAAGCTTTCTTT
J: TRBJ2-5; V: TRBV5-1; D: .; size: .; CDR3: CASSSSGSRETQYF; DNA: TGCGCCAGCAGCTCTTCAGGCTCTCGGGAGACCCAGTACTTC
J: TRBJ2-7; V: TRBV30; D: .; size: .; CDR3: CAWSVKGGTYEQYF; DNA: TGTGCCTGGAGTGTTAAGGGGGGCACCTACGAGCAGTACTTC
J: TRBJ1-6; V: TRBV3-1/TRBV3-2; D: .; size: .; CDR3: CASSQGMASPLHF; DNA: TGTGCCAGCAGCCAAGGCATGGCTTCACCCCTCCACTTT
J: TRBJ1-4; V: TRBV6-2/TRBV6-3; D: TRBD1; size: .; CDR3: CASSYPGGGGFSGEKLFF; DNA: TGTGCCAGCAGTTACCCCGGGGGAGGGGGCTTCTCGGGTGAAAAACTGTTTTTT
J: TRBJ1-2; V: TRBV10-2; D: TRBD1; size: once; CDR3: CASSQGGDRGYTF; DNA: TGCGCCAGCTCCCAGGGGGGGGATAGAGGCTACACCTTC
J: TRBJ1-1; V: TRBV4-1; D: TRBD1; size: .; CDR3: CASSQDPGTGLTEAFF; DNA: TGCGCCAGCAGCCAAGATCCCGGGACAGGGCTCACTGAAGCTTTCTTT
J: TRBJ1-5; V: TRBV6-6; D: .; size: .; CDR3: CASKKGDFNQPQHF; DNA: TGTGCCAGCAAAAAAGGGGACTTCAATCAGCCCCAGCATTTT
J: TRBJ1-2; V: TRBV11-2; D: .; size: .; CDR3: CASSPMPGSGYTF; DNA: TGTGCCAGCAGCCCCATGCCGGGGAGCGGCTACACCTTC
J: TRBJ2-7; V: TRBV2; D: .; size: .; CDR3: CASSELEGATNEQYF; DNA: TGTGCCAGCAGTGAACTGGAGGGGGCCACTAACGAGCAGTACTTC
J: TRBJ2-2; V: TRBV7-8; D: .; size: .; CDR3: CASSLDRTPNTGELFF; DNA: TGTGCCAGCAGCTTAGACAGGACGCCGAACACCGGGGAGCTGTTTTTT
J: TRBJ1-2; V: TRBV19; D: TRBD1; size: .; CDR3: CASSTGTGKTEGYTF; DNA: TGTGCCAGTAGTACGGGGACAGGGAAAACGGAAGGCTACACCTTC
J: TRBJ1-2; V: TRBV18; D: .; size: .; CDR3: CASSPPVDFGYTF; DNA: TGTGCCAGCTCACCACCGGTAGATTTCGGCTACACCTTC
J: TRBJ1-1; V: TRBV9; D: .; size: .; CDR3: CASSVDRAGTEAFF; DNA: TGTGCCAGCAGCGTAGACAGGGCAGGCACTGAAGCTTTCTTT
J: TRBJ1-1; V: TRBV9; D: .; size: .; CDR3: CASSEATLQHTEAFF; DNA: TGTGCCAGCAGCGAGGCTACCCTGCAACACACTGAAGCTTTCTTT
J: TRBJ1-1; V: TRBV6-4; D: TRBD1; size: .; CDR3: CASSDSDRGTEAFF; DNA: TGTGCCAGCAGTGATTCCGACAGGGGCACTGAAGCTTTCTTT
J: TRBJ1-2; V: TRBV2; D: TRBD1; size: .; CDR3: CASSGQGSYGYTF; DNA: TGTGCCAGCAGTGGACAGGGTTCCTATGGCTACACCTTC
J: TRBJ2-3; V: TRBV5-4; D: TRBD1; size: .; CDR3: CASSRDRGADTQYF; DNA: TGTGCCAGCAGCAGGGACAGGGGCGCAGATACGCAGTATTTT
J: TRBJ1-1; V: TRBV6-5; D: .; size: .; CDR3: CASAYSHLNTEAFF; DNA: TGTGCCAGCGCCTACAGCCACTTGAACACTGAAGCTTTCTTT
J: TRBJ1-1; V: TRBV19; D: TRBD1; size: .; CDR3: CASSGTGSRETTEAFF; DNA: TGTGCCAGCTCTGGGACAGGGAGTAGGGAAACCACTGAAGCTTTCTTT
J: TRBJ2-2; V: TRBV18; D: .; size: .; CDR3: CASFIEANTGELFF; DNA: TGTGCCAGCTTTATCGAAGCGAACACCGGGGAGCTGTTTTTT
J: TRBJ2-7; V: TRBV3-1/TRBV3-2; D: TRBD1; size: .; CDR3: CASSRGSRDRGSYEQYF; DNA: TGTGCCAGCAGCCGAGGCTCCAGGGACAGGGGTTCCTACGAGCAGTACTTC
J: TRBJ2-1; V: TRBV3-1/TRBV3-2; D: TRBD2; size: .; CDR3: CASSQDLTSGGNEQFF; DNA: TGTGCCAGCAGCCAAGATTTGACTAGCGGGGGTAATGAGCAGTTCTTC